Listed below are T cell receptor beta chains from one sample, sequenced in a study of patients and donors after allogeneic stem cell transplantation. TCRdb independently ran MiXCR on the RT-PCR reads; one entry per CDR3 protein. This table has roughly 800 distinct CDR3 sequences, roughly 2% appearing once. Sequencing used blood, either unsorted or a sorted T cell fraction (not recorded which). These TCRs come from a human donor who was either an allogeneic HSCT recipient or a stem cell or donor lymphocyte infusion donor (not recorded which). It is not recorded whose cells these are; they may come from a transplant donor. Each CDR3 is given with its conserved first and last residue. Each record gives: D gene, clone size, V gene, CDR3 protein. D genes are given only for firm matches. Size values are once, few and many counts, or a class for expanded clones, and some rows have none.

-,few,TRBV12-3/TRBV12-4,CASSLRRENTGELFF
TRBD1,-,TRBV20-1,CSANNPQGAGSYNEQFF
-,-,TRBV20-1,CSARDQAGGRTDTQYF
-,-,TRBV4-2,CASSQGSYNEQFF
TRBD1,medium-sized,TRBV20-1,CSATRDRYYEQYF
-,few,TRBV5-1,CASSLSGDHYNEQFF
-,large,TRBV25-1,CASSPRVRSYEQYF
-,large,TRBV7-6,CASSPQLEGKNIQYF
-,medium-sized,TRBV7-6,CASSLALTSTDTQYF
-,large,TRBV10-3,CAISESGKAQYF
-,large,TRBV6-2/TRBV6-3,CASTIPAGNYEQYF
-,few,TRBV2,CASSGGTASTDTQYF
TRBD1,medium-sized,TRBV7-9,CASSSQGLDTIYF
-,medium-sized,TRBV12-3/TRBV12-4,CASHLGGMGLGSPLHF
-,medium-sized,TRBV9,CASSVDRGGTEAFF
TRBD2,medium-sized,TRBV27,CASSSLAGGTDTQYF
-,medium-sized,TRBV27,CASSSGHPTMSDEQFF
TRBD1,large,TRBV5-4,CASSLQGTDYEQYF
-,medium-sized,TRBV20-1,CSANRALAADYEQYF
TRBD2,large,TRBV3-1,CASSHGLVRETQYF
TRBD1,medium-sized,TRBV10-3,CAISGTGGGRVTEAFF
-,large,TRBV10-2,CASSPGPQETQYF
TRBD2,large,TRBV4-1,CASSLLAGSYNEQFF
-,large,TRBV5-5,CASRYGSGANVLTF
TRBD2,large,TRBV7-2,CASSLGVGGQETQYF
-,medium-sized,TRBV30,CAWSFGGGNYGYTF
-,-,TRBV27,CASRPRGAPYEQYF
-,medium-sized,TRBV6-2/TRBV6-3,CASSYVSAYYNEQFF
TRBD1,medium-sized,TRBV20-1,CSARRGPGTQDTQYF
-,-,TRBV6-4,CASSDVGGYNEQFF
-,large,TRBV29-1,CSVDWQGGEQFF
-,medium-sized,TRBV5-1,CASSQDGTEAFF
-,hyperexpanded,TRBV19,CASSPDSQETQYF
TRBD1,medium-sized,TRBV19,CATKQGQGYQPQHF
TRBD2,medium-sized,TRBV4-1,CASSQERGGLETQYF